This T cell receptor (beta chain) stems from a study of blood T cell repertoires in COVID-19. Study summary: Collection of acute and convalescent COVID-19 samples took place in the United States, Italy and Spain. Sources were T cells, B-cell-depleted T cells, or PBMCs; the material itself was cDNA or gDNA.

Per the original methods: Amplification of reference gene primers was used by the study to estimate nucleated cell counts. Produced via immunoSEQ multiplex PCR; TCRdb's table is partial and in-frame only. V and J calls and clone size come straight from that table; D and trimming were deduced from the DNA. The sample lists more than 95,000 clones; 75% to 85% were seen once. The CDR3 is 15 amino acids. Germline lookup yields CDR1 LNHDA and CDR2 SQIVND (reference sequence). Trimming took off 9 bases at V and 5 bases at J, with 17 bases between the two ends. The chain links TRBV19 to TRBJ1-6; tentatively, D is TRBD1 (6 bases). The sequencing sample was made of peripheral blood. This TCR was sampled from a woman aged 50 to 60 with acute or convalescent COVID-19. CDR3 in amino acids: CASTEWGQNNSPLHF. Written as DNA, the CDR3 is TGTGCCAGCACCGAGTGGGGGCAGAATAATTCACCCCTCCACTTT.